This is a list of T cell receptor beta chains from one sample in a study of shared clonotypes between healthy human individuals. Here immunoSEQ multiplex PCR was the method, and the copy in TCRdb shows in-frame clones only, minus some. Here the sample spans around 1.9 million clones, about 94% being singletons. Material: naive CD8+ T cells from PBMCs. The receptors shown here come from a man aged 18 to 35 in good health. Some clones in this sample may be carry-over from other donors' samples. Each CDR3 is given with its conserved first and last residue. D genes are given only for firm matches. Not every row has a clone size; where given, it reads once, few, many or a size class.

TGTGCCAGTCGCGGTGGGGCCACTGAAGCTTTCTTT,CASRGGATEAFF,.,.,TRBV19,TRBJ1-1
TGTGCCAACTACAGGGGAATCTATGGCTACACCTTC,CANYRGIYGYTF,few,TRBD1,TRBV6-1,TRBJ1-2
TGCGCCAGCAGCCCGAGGGTTGGGCCGGGTAATTCACCCCTCCACTTT,CASSPRVGPGNSPLHF,.,.,TRBV4-3,TRBJ1-6
TGTGCCAGCAGTAGCCGGGACGGCCCCTACGAGCAGTACTTC,CASSSRDGPYEQYF,.,.,TRBV27,TRBJ2-7
TGTGCCATCTGGGACAGGACGACTAGCTCTGGAAACACCATATATTTT,CAIWDRTTSSGNTIYF,.,TRBD1,TRBV10-3,TRBJ1-3
TGTGCCAGCAACATTGGGGGGAATGGTGGGAACTCCTACAATGAGCAGTTCTTC,CASNIGGNGGNSYNEQFF,.,.,TRBV28,TRBJ2-1
TGCAGCGTCATGCTAGCGGGAGGGCTCTCAAATGAGCAGTTCTTC,CSVMLAGGLSNEQFF,once,TRBD2,TRBV29-1,TRBJ2-1
TGTGCCAGCAGTGAAGGGGTTTATGGCTATGGCTACACCTTC,CASSEGVYGYGYTF,.,.,TRBV6-1,TRBJ1-2
TGTGCCAGCAGTCCTTGGGTGGGACAGGGAAACAATGAGCAGTTCTTC,CASSPWVGQGNNEQFF,.,TRBD1,TRBV28,TRBJ2-1
TGTGCCAGCAGTGAGGCCGGTCTACAGGGCTATAATTCACCCCTCCACTTT,CASSEAGLQGYNSPLHF,.,.,TRBV25-1,TRBJ1-6
TGCGCCAGCAGCCATGGACTAGCGGGAGGTTACGAGCAGTACTTC,CASSHGLAGGYEQYF,.,TRBD2,TRBV4-1,TRBJ2-7
TGCGCCAGCGCTGCAGACCTAGCGGTCCCCCAAGAGACCCAGTACTTC,CASAADLAVPQETQYF,.,TRBD2,TRBV10-2,TRBJ2-5
TGTGCCAGCAGCCACGGGACCAGGGACTACAATGAGCAGTTCTTC,CASSHGTRDYNEQFF,once,.,TRBV9,TRBJ2-1
TGCAGCGCCATGTTTGTCGGGACTAGCGTCGCCGAGCAGTACTTC,CSAMFVGTSVAEQYF,once,TRBD2,TRBV29-1,TRBJ2-7
TGTGCCAGCAGCCCTCACAAGAACTATGGCTACACCTTC,CASSPHKNYGYTF,once,.,TRBV9,TRBJ1-2
TGTGCCAGCAGTTTAGGGCTAGCGGGCCACCTCTCCTACGAGCAGTACTTC,CASSLGLAGHLSYEQYF,.,TRBD2,TRBV28,TRBJ2-7
TGTGCCAGCAGCCCCGGGGTAGCGGGTAGATCCGGGGAGCTGTTTTTT,CASSPGVAGRSGELFF,once,TRBD2,TRBV7-9,TRBJ2-2
TGTGCCAGCAGTACCCCCCAGGGGACCAATCAGCCCCAGCATTTT,CASSTPQGTNQPQHF,few,.,TRBV28,TRBJ1-5
TGTGCCATCAGTGGTCATAGACTAGCGGGAGGGGACAATGAGCAGTTCTTC,CAISGHRLAGGDNEQFF,.,TRBD2,TRBV10-3,TRBJ2-1
TGTGCCAGCAGCTTTGGTTACAGGGGCTACGAGCAGTACTTC,CASSFGYRGYEQYF,.,TRBD1,TRBV11-2,TRBJ2-7
TGTGCCAGCAGTTACTCGGGACTAGCAACCGGGGAGCTGTTTTTT,CASSYSGLATGELFF,.,TRBD2,TRBV6-5,TRBJ2-2
TGTGCCAGCAGCCTAGACAGGGCTAAACTGTTTTTT,CASSLDRAKLFF,.,TRBD1,TRBV28,TRBJ1-4
TGTGCCAGCTCACCCCCTGGACTAGCGGGTTCCTACAATGAGCAGTTCTTC,CASSPPGLAGSYNEQFF,.,TRBD2,TRBV18,TRBJ2-1
TGTGCCAGTAGTATAGGGGGCGCGGAAAAACTGTTTTTT,CASSIGGAEKLFF,.,.,TRBV19,TRBJ1-4
TGTGCCAGCAGCTTAGAGGGTGGGCAAACTAATGAAAAACTGTTTTTT,CASSLEGGQTNEKLFF,.,.,TRBV7-9,TRBJ1-4
TGTGCCAGCAGCGTAGTTGGCGGTGATGGTGAGCAGTTCTTC,CASSVVGGDGEQFF,.,.,TRBV9,TRBJ2-1
TGTGCCAGCAGCTTGAGGGGTATAGAGACCCAGTACTTC,CASSLRGIETQYF,.,.,TRBV13,TRBJ2-5
TGTGCCAGCAGCCTTCTGATAGCGGGAGGCCCCCGCAATGAGCAGTTCTTC,CASSLLIAGGPRNEQFF,.,TRBD2,TRBV11-2,TRBJ2-1
TGTGCCAGCAGCCAGGGCGAAGAGGGACTAGCGCTGTACGAGCAGTACTTC,CASSQGEEGLALYEQYF,.,TRBD2,TRBV4-2,TRBJ2-7
TGTGCCAGCAGCTTGGATTCAGAGACCCAGTACTTC,CASSLDSETQYF,.,.,TRBV5-6,TRBJ2-5
TGTGCCAGCAGTATGAAACAGGGGGCGGGCTATGGCTACACCTTC,CASSMKQGAGYGYTF,.,TRBD1,TRBV28,TRBJ1-2
TGTGCCAGCTCACCACTAGAGACAGATACGCAGTATTTT,CASSPLETDTQYF,once,.,TRBV18,TRBJ2-3
TGTGCCAGCACCGGTGGGGGGGAGCAGTACTTC,CASTGGGEQYF,.,.,TRBV27,TRBJ2-7
TGTGCCAGTGGGATCAGGGTCGGGGATGGCTACACCTTC,CASGIRVGDGYTF,.,.,TRBV19,TRBJ1-2
TGTGCCAGCAGCCCAGGGAATCGGCAGTACTTC,CASSPGNRQYF,.,.,TRBV7-9,TRBJ2-7
TGTGCCAGCAGTTCCACGACAGGGTCTCTTGGCTACACCTTC,CASSSTTGSLGYTF,.,TRBD1,TRBV27,TRBJ1-2
TGTGCCAGCAGCTTGAGACGGGAGAGGATCGAGACCCAGTACTTC,CASSLRRERIETQYF,.,.,TRBV5-4,TRBJ2-5
TGTGCCAGCAGCTTAGGGGCATTGGGCGATTATGGCTACACCTTC,CASSLGALGDYGYTF,.,.,TRBV11-2,TRBJ1-2
TGTGCCTGGAGTGTAGGGGCAGGGGAAGAAAAACTGTTTTTT,CAWSVGAGEEKLFF,.,.,TRBV30,TRBJ1-4
TGCGCCAGCAGTGACCGGGGATTGGAGGATACGCAGTATTTT,CASSDRGLEDTQYF,.,.,TRBV10-1,TRBJ2-3
TGTGCCAGCAGTTTACTCCCGACTAGCGCGTCCTGCGAGCAGTACTTC,CASSLLPTSASCEQYF,.,TRBD2,TRBV27,TRBJ2-7
TGCGCCAGCAGCCCGACGCGGTTCTACGAGCAGTACTTC,CASSPTRFYEQYF,.,.,TRBV4-1,TRBJ2-7
TGTGCCAGCAGCGGAAAGGGGGGGGAACTGTTTTTT,CASSGKGGELFF,.,.,TRBV7-9,TRBJ1-4